This entry concerns a single T cell receptor (beta chain). Its antigen is currently unknown. The sample originates from a study of beta chain features in type 1 diabetes. Over 95% purity was reached by all sorted populations. Expressed TCRB transcripts were sequenced because the isolated RNA had all been reverse transcribed beforehand. The method was immunoSEQ multiplex PCR; TCRdb's version includes in-frame clones alone and lacks a portion of them. Of more than 350,000 clones detected, 11% appear once; the ten largest clones hold more than 0.045%. Trimming took 0 bases from V and 0 from J, leaving 6 bases between them. CDR1 is MGHRA, CDR2 YSYEKL, per germline. The CDR3 sequence is 15 residues long. General study points: Within each of all four CD4+ subsets, Type 1 diabetes patients had TCRB CDR3s that were moderately but significantly shorter. A PCR bias possibly favoring shorter templates would apply equally to patients and controls. In these data, an HLA type influence on TCRB rearrangement remained unresolved.

This sequence originates from a woman aged 18-29 years in good health. Sequenced: naive CD4+ T cells from blood. This chain joins TRBV4-1 and TRBJ1-3; D call uncertain. CDR3 sequence reads: CASSQDEFSGNTIYF. The CDR3 coding sequence is TGCGCCAGCAGCCAAGACGAGTTCTCTGGAAACACCATATATTTT.